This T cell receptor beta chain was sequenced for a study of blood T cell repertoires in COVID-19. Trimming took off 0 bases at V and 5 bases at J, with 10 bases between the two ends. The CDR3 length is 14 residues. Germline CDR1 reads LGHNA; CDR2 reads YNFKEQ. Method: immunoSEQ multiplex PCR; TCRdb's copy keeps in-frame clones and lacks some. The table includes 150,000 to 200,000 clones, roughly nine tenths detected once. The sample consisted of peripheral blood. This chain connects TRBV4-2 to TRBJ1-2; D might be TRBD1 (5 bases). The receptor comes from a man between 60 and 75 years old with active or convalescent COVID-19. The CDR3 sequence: CASSQDQGRYGYTF. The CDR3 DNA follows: TGTGCCAGCAGCCAAGATCAGGGAAGGTATGGCTACACCTTC.